This T cell receptor (beta chain) was obtained from a study of blood T cell repertoires in COVID-19. The wider study: Samples representing acute and convalescent COVID-19 were sourced from the United States, Italy and Spain.

Assay used: immunoSEQ multiplex PCR; TCRdb lists only in-frame clones, some missing. The sample lists about 94,000 clones; around 74% were seen once. This CDR3 has 17 amino acids. Germline loops: CDR1 SGHTA, CDR2 FQGTGA. Germline trimming cut 6 bases from V and 1 base from J; bases unmatched to any gene: 7. This rearrangement joins TRBV7-3 to TRBJ2-2; 11 nucleotides line up with TRBD2. Sequenced material: peripheral blood. This clonotype was obtained from a man between 65 and 79 years old with COVID-19, enrolled during active disease. DNA for the CDR3: TGTGCCAGCAGTCAGAAGGGACTAGCGGAGAACACCGGGGAGCTGTTTTTT. Translating it yields CASSQKGLAENTGELFF. Together with reference TRBV7-3 and TRBJ2-2, the CDR3 gives the full variable domain: GAGVSQTPSNKVTEKGKYVELRCDPISGHTALYWYRQSLGQGPEFLIYFQGTGAADDSGLPNDRFFAVRPEGSVSTLKIQRTERGDSAVYLCASSQKGLAENTGELFFGEGSRLTVL.